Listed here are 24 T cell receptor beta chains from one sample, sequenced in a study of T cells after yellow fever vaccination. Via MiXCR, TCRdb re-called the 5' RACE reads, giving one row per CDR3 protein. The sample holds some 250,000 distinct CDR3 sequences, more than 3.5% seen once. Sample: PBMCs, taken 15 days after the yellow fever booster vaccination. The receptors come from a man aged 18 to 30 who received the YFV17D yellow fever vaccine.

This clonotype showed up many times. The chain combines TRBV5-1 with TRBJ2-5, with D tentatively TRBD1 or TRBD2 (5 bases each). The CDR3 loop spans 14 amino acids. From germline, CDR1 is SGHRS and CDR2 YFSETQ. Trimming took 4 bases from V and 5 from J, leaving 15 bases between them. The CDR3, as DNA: TGCGCCAGCAGCAAGCTCGGGGCCTGGGAGACCCAGTACTTC. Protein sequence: CASSKLGAWETQYF.

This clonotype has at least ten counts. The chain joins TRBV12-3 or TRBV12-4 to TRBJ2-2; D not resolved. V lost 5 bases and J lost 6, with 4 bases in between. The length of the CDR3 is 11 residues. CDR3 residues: CASSRPGELFF. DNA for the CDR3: TGTGCCAGCAGTCGGCCCGGGGAGCTGTTTTTT.

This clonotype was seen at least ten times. CDR3 protein: CASRVTANTGELFF. CDR3 in DNA: TGCGCCAGCAGGGTGACAGCGAACACCGGGGAGCTGTTTTTT. This sequence joins TRBV5-1 and TRBJ2-2; D perhaps matches TRBD1 (5 bases). This CDR3 region has 14 residues. CDR1 is SGHRS, CDR2 YFSETQ, per germline. With 5 bases removed from V and 0 bases from J, the gap between germline ends came to 8 bases. Based on the CDR3 plus reference TRBV5-1 and TRBJ2-2, the full variable domain is KAGVTQTPRYLIKTRGQQVTLSCSPISGHRSVSWYQQTPGQGLQFLFEYFSETQRNKGNFPGRFSGRQFSNSRSEMNVSTLELGDSALYLCASRVTANTGELFFGEGSRLTVL.

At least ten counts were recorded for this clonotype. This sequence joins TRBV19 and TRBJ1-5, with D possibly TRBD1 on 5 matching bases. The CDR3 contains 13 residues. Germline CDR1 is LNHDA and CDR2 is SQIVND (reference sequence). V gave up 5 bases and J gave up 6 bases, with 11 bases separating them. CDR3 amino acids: CASSAGWGQPQHF. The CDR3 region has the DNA TGTGCCAGTAGTGCAGGGTGGGGTCAGCCCCAGCATTTT.

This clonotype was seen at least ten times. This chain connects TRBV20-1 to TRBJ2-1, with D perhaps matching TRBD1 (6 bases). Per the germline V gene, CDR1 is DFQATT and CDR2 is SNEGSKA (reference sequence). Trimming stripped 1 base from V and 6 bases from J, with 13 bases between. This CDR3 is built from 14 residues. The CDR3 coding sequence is TGCAGTGCTAGAGGACAGGATTTGGGCAATGAGCAGTTCTTC. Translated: CSARGQDLGNEQFF.

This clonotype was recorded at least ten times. The CDR3 bases are TGTGCCAGTAGTCCCCGGGGGGGGGCGTTTGAGCAGTTCTTC. It is translated as CASSPRGGAFEQFF. V and J are TRBV19 and TRBJ2-1; TRBD2 matches 8 bases. Germline V gene data show CDR1 as LNHDA and CDR2 as SQIVND (reference sequence). CDR3 length equals 14 residues. Trimming took 5 bases from V and 9 from J; bases not matched to a gene: 9.

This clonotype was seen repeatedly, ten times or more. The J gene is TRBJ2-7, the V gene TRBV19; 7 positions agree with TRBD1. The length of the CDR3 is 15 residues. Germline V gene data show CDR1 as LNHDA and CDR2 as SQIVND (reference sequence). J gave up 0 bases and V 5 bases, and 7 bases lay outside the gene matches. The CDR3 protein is CASSFQTGFSYEQYF. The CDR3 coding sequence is TGTGCCAGTAGTTTCCAGACAGGGTTCTCCTACGAGCAGTACTTC.

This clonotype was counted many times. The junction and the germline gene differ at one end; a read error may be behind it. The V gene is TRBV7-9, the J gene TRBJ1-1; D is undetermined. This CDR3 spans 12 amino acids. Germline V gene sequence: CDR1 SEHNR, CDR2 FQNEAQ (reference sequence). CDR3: CASSLDRRRELF. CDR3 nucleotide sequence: TGTGCCAGCAGCTTAGACCGCCGGCGTGAGCTCTTT.

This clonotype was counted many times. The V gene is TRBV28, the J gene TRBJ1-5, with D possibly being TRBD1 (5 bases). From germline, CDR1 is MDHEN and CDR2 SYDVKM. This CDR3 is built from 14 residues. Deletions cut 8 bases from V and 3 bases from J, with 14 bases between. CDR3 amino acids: CASGGRQINQPQHF. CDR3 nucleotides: TGTGCCAGCGGGGGGAGACAGATCAATCAGCCCCAGCATTTT.

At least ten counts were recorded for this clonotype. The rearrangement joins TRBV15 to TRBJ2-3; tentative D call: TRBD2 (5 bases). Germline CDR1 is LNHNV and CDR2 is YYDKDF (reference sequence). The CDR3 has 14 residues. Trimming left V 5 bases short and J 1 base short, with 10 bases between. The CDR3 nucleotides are TGTGCCACCAGCGGAGGTGGAGGCACAGATACGCAGTATTTT. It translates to CATSGGGGTDTQYF.

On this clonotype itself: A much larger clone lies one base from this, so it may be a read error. The chain's CDR3 is CASRTCDTEAFF. CDR3 nucleotides: TGTGCCAGCAGGACGTGCGACACTGAAGCTTTCTTT. The chain couples TRBV6-6 to TRBJ1-1; D call uncertain. CDR3 length: 12 amino acids. Trimming left V 6 bases short and J 3 bases short, with 8 bases between. CDR1 MNHNY and CDR2 SVGAGI come from the germline V gene (reference sequence).

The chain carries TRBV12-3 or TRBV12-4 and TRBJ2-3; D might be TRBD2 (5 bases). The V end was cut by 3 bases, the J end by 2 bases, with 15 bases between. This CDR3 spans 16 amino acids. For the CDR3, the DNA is TGTGCCAGCAGTTTGTCCGGAGGCAGGCCCACAGATACGCAGTATTTT. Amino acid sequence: CASSLSGGRPTDTQYF.

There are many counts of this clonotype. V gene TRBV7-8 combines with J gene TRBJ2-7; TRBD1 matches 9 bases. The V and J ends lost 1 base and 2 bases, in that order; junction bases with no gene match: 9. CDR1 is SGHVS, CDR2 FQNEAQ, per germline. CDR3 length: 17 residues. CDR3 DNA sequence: TGTGCCAGCAGCTTAGGCACAGGGGGCAAGGTTACCTACGAGCAGTACGTC. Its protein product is CASSLGTGGKVTYEQYV.

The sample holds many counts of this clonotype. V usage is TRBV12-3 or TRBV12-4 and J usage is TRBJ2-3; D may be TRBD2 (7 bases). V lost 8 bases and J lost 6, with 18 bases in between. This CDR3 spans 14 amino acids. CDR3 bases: TGTGCCAGCGAACCCTGGGGGGGGCGGGATACGCAGTATTTT. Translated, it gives CASEPWGGRDTQYF.

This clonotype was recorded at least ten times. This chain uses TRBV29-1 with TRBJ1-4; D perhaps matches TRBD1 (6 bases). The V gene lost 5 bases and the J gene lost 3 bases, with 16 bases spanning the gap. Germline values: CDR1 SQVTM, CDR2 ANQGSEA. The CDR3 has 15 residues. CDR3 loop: CSVRTDPGANEKLFF. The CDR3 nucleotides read TGCAGCGTTCGGACGGACCCAGGGGCTAATGAAAAACTGTTTTTT. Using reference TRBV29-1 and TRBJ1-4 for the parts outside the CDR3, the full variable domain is SAVISQKPSRDICQRGTSLTIQCQVDSQVTMMFWYRQQPGQSLTLIATANQGSEATYESGFVIDKFPISRPNLTFSTLTVSNMSPEDSSIYLCSVRTDPGANEKLFFGSGTQLSVL.

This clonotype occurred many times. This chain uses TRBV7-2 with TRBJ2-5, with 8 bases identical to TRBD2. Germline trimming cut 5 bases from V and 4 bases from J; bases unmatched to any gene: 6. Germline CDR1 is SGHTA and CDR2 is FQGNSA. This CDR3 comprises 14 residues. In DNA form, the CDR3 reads TGTGCCAGCAGCCCTGGACTAGCCCTAGAGACCCAGTACTTC. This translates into CASSPGLALETQYF.

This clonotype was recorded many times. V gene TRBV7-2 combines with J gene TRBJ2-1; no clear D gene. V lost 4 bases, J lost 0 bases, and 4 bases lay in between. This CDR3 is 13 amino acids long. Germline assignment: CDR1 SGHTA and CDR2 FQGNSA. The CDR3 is CASSSNSYNEQFF. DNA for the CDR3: TGTGCCAGCAGCTCCAACTCCTACAATGAGCAGTTCTTC.

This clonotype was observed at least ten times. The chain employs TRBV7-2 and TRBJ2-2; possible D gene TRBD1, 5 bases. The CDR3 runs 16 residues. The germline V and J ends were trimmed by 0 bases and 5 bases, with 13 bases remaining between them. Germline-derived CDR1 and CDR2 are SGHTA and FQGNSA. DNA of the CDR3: TGTGCCAGCAGCTTAGCCTTCCAGGGTGGGACCGGGGAGCTGTTTTTT. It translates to CASSLAFQGGTGELFF. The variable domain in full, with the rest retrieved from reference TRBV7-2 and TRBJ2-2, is GAGVSQSPSNKVTEKGKDVELRCDPISGHTALYWYRQSLGQGLEFLIYFQGNSAPDKSGLPSDRFSAERTGGSVSTLTIQRTQQEDSAVYLCASSLAFQGGTGELFFGEGSRLTVL.

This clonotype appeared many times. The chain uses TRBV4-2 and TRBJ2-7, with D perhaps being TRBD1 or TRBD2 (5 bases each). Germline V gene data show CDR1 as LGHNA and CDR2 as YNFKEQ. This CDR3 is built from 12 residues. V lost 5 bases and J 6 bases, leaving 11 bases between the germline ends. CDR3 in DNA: TGTGCCAGCAGCTCATGGGGGTCCGAGCAGTACTTC. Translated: CASSSWGSEQYF.

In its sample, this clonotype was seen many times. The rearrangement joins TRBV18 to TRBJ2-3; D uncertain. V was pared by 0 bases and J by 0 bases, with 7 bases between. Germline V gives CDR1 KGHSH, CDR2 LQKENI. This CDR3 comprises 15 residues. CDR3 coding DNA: TGTGCCAGCTCACCACCCGAAGGGAGCACAGATACGCAGTATTTT. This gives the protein CASSPPEGSTDTQYF.

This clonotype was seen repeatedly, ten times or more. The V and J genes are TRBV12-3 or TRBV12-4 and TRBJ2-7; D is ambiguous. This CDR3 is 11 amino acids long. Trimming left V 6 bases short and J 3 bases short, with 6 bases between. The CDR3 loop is CASSHHYEQYF. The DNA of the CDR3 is TGTGCCAGCAGCCACCACTACGAGCAGTACTTC.

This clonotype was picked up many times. The CDR3 bases are TGTGCCAGCAGCGCCGGACAGCCTAGCACAGATACGCAGTATTTT. Amino acid sequence: CASSAGQPSTDTQYF. The chain is built from TRBV7-3 and TRBJ2-3, with D maybe TRBD1 (6 bases). CDR1 and CDR2 from the germline V gene are SGHTA and FQGTGA. CDR3 length equals 15 residues. Trimming removed 5 bases from V and 0 bases from J, with 12 bases in between. Full variable domain (missing parts from reference TRBV7-3 and TRBJ2-3): GAGVSQTPSNKVTEKGKYVELRCDPISGHTALYWYRQSLGQGPEFLIYFQGTGAADDSGLPNDRFFAVRPEGSVSTLKIQRTERGDSAVYLCASSAGQPSTDTQYFGPGTRLTVL.

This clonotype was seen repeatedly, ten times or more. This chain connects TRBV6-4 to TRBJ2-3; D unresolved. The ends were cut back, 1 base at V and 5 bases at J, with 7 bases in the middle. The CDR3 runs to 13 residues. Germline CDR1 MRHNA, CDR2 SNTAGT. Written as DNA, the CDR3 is TGTGCCAGCAGTGACTATGCTGGAGATACGCAGTATTTT. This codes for CASSDYAGDTQYF.

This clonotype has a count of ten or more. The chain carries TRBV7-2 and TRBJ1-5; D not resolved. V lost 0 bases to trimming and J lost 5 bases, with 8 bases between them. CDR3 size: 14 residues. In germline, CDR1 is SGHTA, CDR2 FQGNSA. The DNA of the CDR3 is TGTGCCAGCAGCTTAGCAGGGTTGTATCAGCCCCAGCATTTT. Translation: CASSLAGLYQPQHF.